This T cell receptor beta chain stems from a study of blood T cell repertoires in COVID-19. Study in general: Collection of acute and convalescent COVID-19 samples took place in the United States, Italy and Spain.

Sequencing used immunoSEQ multiplex PCR; TCRdb keeps in-frame clones, though not all of them. Among about 250,000 clones listed, under 90% were seen once. This CDR3 has 15 residues. V lost 0 bases, J lost 3 bases, and 9 bases lay in between. The germline CDR1 and CDR2 sequences are MGHRA and YSYEKL. Participant age was roughly 18 to 95 years, and participants resided in 20 to 30 US areas. Participants had their cohort set by participant-reported clinical history. This clone is a singleton in its sample. The chain couples TRBV4-1 to TRBJ1-3; tentative D call: TRBD1 (6 bases). This receptor was taken from a woman aged 25 to 39 with acute COVID-19. The sample comprised PBMCs or T cells enriched from blood (not recorded which). This CDR3 is CASSQDSGVGNTIYF. CDR3 coding DNA: TGCGCCAGCAGCCAAGATTCAGGGGTTGGAAACACCATATATTTT.